The 15 T cell receptor beta chains below all came from one sample that was sequenced in a study of tumor-infiltrating lymphocytes in primary liver carcinoma. The study extracted blood RNA from unsorted whole blood and also extracted germline DNA. From around 500 ng of total RNA, TCR beta-specific cDNA was reverse-transcribed using a constant-region primer. Slightly modified ARM-PCR with three nested multiplex PCR rounds yielded TCR beta libraries. Each of the first two PCR rounds ran nine to ten cycles with TRBV1-TRBV30 forward and C-beta reverse primers. Via MiXCR, TCRdb re-called the multiplex PCR reads, giving one row per CDR3 protein. The sample lists about 320,000 distinct CDR3 sequences; approximately 60% were seen once. Sequenced input: peripheral blood. These receptors were obtained from a man aged 35 to 55 with primary liver carcinoma and hepatitis B virus infection.

As for this clonotype: A much larger clone differs by one base, so this may be a read error. This chain connects TRBV12-3 or TRBV12-4 to TRBJ2-5, with TRBD2 matching over 9 bases. The CDR3 loop spans 16 amino acids. Unmatched junction bases numbered 12, after V lost 3 bases and J lost 7 bases. CDR3 bases: TGTGCCAGCAGTTTTGGGGGAGTAGCGGGAGCAGGGACCCAGTACTTC. Amino acids: CASSFGGVAGAGTQYF.

Comment on this clonotype: Just one base apart from a much larger clone, this may be a read error. V is TRBV7-8 and J is TRBJ2-3; perhaps TRBD2 as D (6 bases). CDR1 is SGHVS and CDR2 is FQNEAQ in the germline V gene. The CDR3 loop spans 16 amino acids. DNA of the CDR3: TGTGCCAGCAGCTTTTTGGGCGGGATTGGCACAGATATGCAGTATTTT. It translates to CASSFLGGIGTDMQYF.

Comments on this clonotype: This may come from a read error, since a much larger clone is one base off. The rearrangement uses TRBV12-3 or TRBV12-4 and TRBJ1-1; 7 nucleotides agree with TRBD1. The CDR3 covers 14 residues. The junction had 5 bases not matched to a gene; V was cut back by 7 bases and J by 0 bases. CDR3 nucleotide sequence: TGTGCCAGCACCCCGGACAGGCTGAACACTGAAGCTTTCTTT. As protein: CASTPDRLNTEAFF.

In regard to this clonotype: The junction and the germline gene differ at one end; a read error may be behind it. The chain has TRBV11-1 and TRBJ1-5; the match to TRBD1 covers 11 bases. Germline V gene data show CDR1 as SGHAT and CDR2 as FQDESV (reference sequence). The CDR3 extends over 14 amino acids. The CDR3, as DNA: TGTGCCAGCGGCCAGGGACAGGGGGACCAGCCACAGCATTTT. Translated, it gives CASGQGQGDQPQHF. Together with reference TRBV11-1 and TRBJ1-5, the CDR3 gives the full variable domain: EAEVAQSPRYKITEKSQAVAFWCDPISGHATLYWYRQILGQGPELLVQFQDESVVDDSQLPKDRFSAERLKGVDSTLKIQPAELGDSAMYLCASGQGQGDQPQHFGDGTRLSIL.

This clonotype was seen ten or more times. The chain combines TRBV6-5 with TRBJ1-3, with 7 bases identical to TRBD1. Germline CDR1 is MNHEY and CDR2 is SVGAGI. V shed 6 bases, J shed 0 bases, and the junction held 5 bases outside the gene matches. This CDR3 comprises 15 residues. CDR3 sequence: CASRDGTVSGNTIYF. CDR3 nucleotide sequence: TGTGCCAGCAGGGATGGGACAGTCTCTGGAAACACCATATATTTT.

On this clonotype itself: One end of the junction varies from germline; a read error may be responsible. The chain links TRBV29-1 to TRBJ2-2; D possibly uses TRBD1 or TRBD2 (5 bases each). Germline assignment: CDR1 SQVTM and CDR2 ANQGSEA. The CDR3 covers 14 residues. The CDR3 here is CSVLSPGPTGELFF. The CDR3 nucleotides read TGCAGCGTCCTCAGTCCGGGACCCACCGGGGAACTGTTTTTT.

Concerning this clonotype: Just one base apart from a much larger clone, this may be a read error. The chain links TRBV29-1 to TRBJ2-2; TRBD2 aligns across 9 bases. J was trimmed by 6 bases and V by 4 bases; bases with no gene match: 21. The length of the CDR3 is 19 residues. Germline V gene sequence: CDR1 SQVTM, CDR2 ANQGSEA. CDR3: CSVVEGMLAGGSLAGELFF. CDR3 DNA: TGCAGCGTTGTAGAGGGAATGTTGGCGGGAGGGTCCCTGGCCGGGGAGCTGTTTTTT.

With regard to this clonotype: A much larger clone is a single base away; this may be a read error. The genes are TRBV6-6 and TRBJ2-2; TRBD2 might be the D (6 bases). Germline V lookup: CDR1 MNHNY, CDR2 SVGAGI (reference sequence). The CDR3 sequence is 13 residues long. CDR3 amino acids: CASSPEGTGGLFF. Written as DNA, the CDR3 is TGTGCCAGCAGTCCCGAGGGGACCGGGGGGCTGTTTTTT.

Concerning this clonotype itself: A single base separates this from a much larger clone, so it may be a read error. Here the CDR3 omits its conserved ending phenylalanine or tryptophan, so a read error is the likely source. J is TRBJ2-5 and V is TRBV10-3, with 10 bases that match TRBD1. The CDR3 extends over 13 amino acids. Looked up from germline, CDR1 is ENHRY and CDR2 is SYGVKD. The trim removed 5 bases at V and 4 bases at J, leaving 1 base unmatched. CDR3 nucleotides: TGTGCCATCAGTTGGGACAGGGGAGAGACCCAGTACTCC. It specifies CAISWDRGETQYS.

Worth noting for this clonotype: The final CDR3 position lacks the conserved phenylalanine or tryptophan, pointing to a likely read error. The DNA is left out, because the CDR3 cannot be placed on it with certainty; the CDR3 is given as TCRdb lists it. This sequence joins TRBV11-3 and TRBJ1-3; the D call in the table, TRBD1, was not verified against the DNA. Inclusive of both ends, the CDR3 amounts to 16 amino acids. CDR1 is SGHNT, CDR2 YENEEA, per germline. CDR3: CASSNRGHGFRNTVYS.

Comment on this clonotype: A single base separates this from a much larger clone, so it may be a read error. The chain employs TRBV6-1 and TRBJ1-1; no reliable D call. CDR1 is MNHNS, CDR2 SASEGT, per germline. V was pared by 2 bases and J by 6 bases, with 13 bases between. This CDR3 is built from 14 residues. The DNA for the CDR3 is TGTGCCAGCAGTGAAATAGGCAATAGCGCTGAAGCTTTCTTT. Its protein product is CASSEIGNSAEAFF.

The gene calls are TRBV11-1 and TRBJ1-1; tentative D call: TRBD1 (6 bases). Germline values: CDR1 SGHAT, CDR2 FQDESV (reference sequence). V lost 5 bases and J lost 5, with 12 bases in between. The CDR3 is made up of 13 amino acids. DNA for the CDR3: TGTGCCAGCAGCCGGGACATGGCTACTGAAGCTTTCTTT. Protein: CASSRDMATEAFF.

This rearrangement joins TRBV28 to TRBJ2-7; possibly TRBD2 for D (6 bases). Germline CDR1 MDHEN, CDR2 SYDVKM. CDR3 size: 15 residues. Trimming removed 5 bases at V and 1 base at J, with 15 bases between. CDR3 region: CASSRRGPGSYEQYF. CDR3 DNA: TGTGCCAGCAGTAGGAGGGGCCCGGGGTCCTACGAGCAGTACTTC.

This clonotype was counted at least ten times. The chain uses TRBV12-3 or TRBV12-4 and TRBJ2-1; 14 bases line up with TRBD2. This CDR3 spans 16 amino acids. With V trimmed by 6 bases and J by 8 bases, 9 bases remained unmatched. Here the CDR3 reads CASRDGTSGRRDEQFF. The CDR3 DNA reads TGTGCCAGCAGGGACGGGACTAGCGGGAGACGGGATGAGCAGTTCTTC.

This clonotype was observed at least ten times. V is TRBV6-6 and J is TRBJ1-3; D is uncertain. Trimming removed 0 bases from V and 9 bases from J, with 12 bases in between. The germline V gene has CDR1 MNHNY and CDR2 SVGAGI (reference sequence). The CDR3 contains 14 residues. This chain's CDR3 is CASSYSGESRTIYF. As DNA, the CDR3 is TGTGCCAGCAGTTACTCGGGTGAAAGCCGCACCATATATTTT.